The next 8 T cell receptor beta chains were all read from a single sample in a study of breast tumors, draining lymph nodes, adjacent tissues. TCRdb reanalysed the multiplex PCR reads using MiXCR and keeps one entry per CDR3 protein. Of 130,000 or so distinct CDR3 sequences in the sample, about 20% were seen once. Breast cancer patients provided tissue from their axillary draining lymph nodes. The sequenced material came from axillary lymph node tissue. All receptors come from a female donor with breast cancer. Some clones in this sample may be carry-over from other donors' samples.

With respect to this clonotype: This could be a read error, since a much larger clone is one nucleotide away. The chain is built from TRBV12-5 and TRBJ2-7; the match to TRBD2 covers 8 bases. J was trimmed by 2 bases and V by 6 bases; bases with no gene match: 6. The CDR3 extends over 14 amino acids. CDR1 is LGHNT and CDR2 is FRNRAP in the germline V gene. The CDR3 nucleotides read TGTGCTAGTGGCCGGAGCGGGAGTCCCTACGAGCAGTACTTC. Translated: CASGRSGSPYEQYF. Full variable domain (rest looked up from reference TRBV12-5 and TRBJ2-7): DARVTQTPRHKVTEMGQEVTMRCQPILGHNTVFWYRQTMMQGLELLAYFRNRAPLDDSGMPKDRFSAEMPDATLATLKIQPSEPRDSAVYFCASGRSGSPYEQYFGPGTRLTVT.

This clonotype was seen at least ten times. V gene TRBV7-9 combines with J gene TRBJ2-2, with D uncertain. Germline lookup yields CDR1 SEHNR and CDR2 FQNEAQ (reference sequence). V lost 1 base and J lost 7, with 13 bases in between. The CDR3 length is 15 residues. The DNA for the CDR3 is TGTGCCAGCAGCTTAGGAGGTTGGAACGGCGGGGAGCTGTTTTTT. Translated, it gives CASSLGGWNGGELFF. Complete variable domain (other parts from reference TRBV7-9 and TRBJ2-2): DTGVSQNPRHKITKRGQNVTFRCDPISEHNRLYWYRQTLGQGPEFLTYFQNEAQLEKSRLLSDRFSAERPKGSFSTLEIQRTEQGDSAMYLCASSLGGWNGGELFFGEGSRLTVL.

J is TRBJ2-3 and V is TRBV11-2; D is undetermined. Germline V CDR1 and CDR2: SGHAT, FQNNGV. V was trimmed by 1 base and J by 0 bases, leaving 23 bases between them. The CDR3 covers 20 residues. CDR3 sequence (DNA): TGTGCCAGCAGCTTAGGAACGGCTGGTTTTTTCGGTTCTAGCACAGATACGCAGTATTTT. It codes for CASSLGTAGFFGSSTDTQYF.

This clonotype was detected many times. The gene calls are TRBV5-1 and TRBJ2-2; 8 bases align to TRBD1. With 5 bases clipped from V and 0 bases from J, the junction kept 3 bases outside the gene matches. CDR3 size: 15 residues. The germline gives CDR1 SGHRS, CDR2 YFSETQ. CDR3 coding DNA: TGCGCCAGCAGTCCGGGACAGGCGAACACCGGGGAGCTGTTTTTT. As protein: CASSPGQANTGELFF.

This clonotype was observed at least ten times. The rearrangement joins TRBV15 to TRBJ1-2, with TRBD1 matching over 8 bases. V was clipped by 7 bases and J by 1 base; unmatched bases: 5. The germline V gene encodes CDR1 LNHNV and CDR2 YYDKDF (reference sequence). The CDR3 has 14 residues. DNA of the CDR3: TGTGCCACCACCCCGGGACAGGATAACTATGGCTACACCTTC. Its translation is CATTPGQDNYGYTF.

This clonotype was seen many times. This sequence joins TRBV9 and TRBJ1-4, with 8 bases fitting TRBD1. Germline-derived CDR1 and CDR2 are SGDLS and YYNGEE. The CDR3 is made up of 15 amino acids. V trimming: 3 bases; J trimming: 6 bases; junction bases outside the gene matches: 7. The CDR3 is CASSAHTGGDEKLFF. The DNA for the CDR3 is TGTGCCAGCAGCGCCCATACAGGGGGAGATGAAAAACTGTTTTTT.

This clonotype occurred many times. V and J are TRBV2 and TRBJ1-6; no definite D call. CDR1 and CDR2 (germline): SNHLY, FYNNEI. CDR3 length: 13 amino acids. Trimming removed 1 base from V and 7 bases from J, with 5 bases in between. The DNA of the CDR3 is TGTGCCAGCAGTGAAGAGGGAAATTCACCCCTCCACTTT. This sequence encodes CASSEEGNSPLHF.

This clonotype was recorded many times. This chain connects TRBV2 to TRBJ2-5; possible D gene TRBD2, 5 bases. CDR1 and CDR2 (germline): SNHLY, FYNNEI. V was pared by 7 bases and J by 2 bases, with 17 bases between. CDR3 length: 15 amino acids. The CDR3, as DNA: TGTGCCAGCACTGATAACGGGGTAGCGCAAGAGACCCAGTACTTC. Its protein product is CASTDNGVAQETQYF.